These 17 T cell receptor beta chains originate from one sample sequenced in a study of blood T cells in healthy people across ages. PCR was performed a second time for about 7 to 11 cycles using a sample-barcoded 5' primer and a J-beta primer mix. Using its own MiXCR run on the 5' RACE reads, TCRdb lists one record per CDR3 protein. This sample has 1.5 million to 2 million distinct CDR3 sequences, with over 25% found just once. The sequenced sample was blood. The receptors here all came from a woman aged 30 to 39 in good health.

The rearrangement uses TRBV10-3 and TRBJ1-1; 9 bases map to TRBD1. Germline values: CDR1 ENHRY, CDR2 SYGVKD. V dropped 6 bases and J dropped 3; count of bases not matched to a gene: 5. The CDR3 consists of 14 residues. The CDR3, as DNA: TGTGCCATCAGGAGACAGGGGGGAGACACTGAAGCTTTCTTT. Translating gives CAIRRQGGDTEAFF.

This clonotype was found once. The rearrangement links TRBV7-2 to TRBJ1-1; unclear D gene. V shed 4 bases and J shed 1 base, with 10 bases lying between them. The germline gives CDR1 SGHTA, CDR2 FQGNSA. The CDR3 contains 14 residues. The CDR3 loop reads CASSSGRANTEAFF. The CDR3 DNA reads TGTGCCAGCAGCTCCGGACGCGCGAACACTGAAGCTTTCTTT.

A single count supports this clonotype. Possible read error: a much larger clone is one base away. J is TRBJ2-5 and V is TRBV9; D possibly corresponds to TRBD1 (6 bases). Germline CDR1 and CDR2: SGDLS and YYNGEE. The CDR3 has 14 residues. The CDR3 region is CASSVGGGQVTQYF. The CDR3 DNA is TGTGCCAGCAGCGTAGGTGGGGGACAAGTGACCCAGTACTTC.

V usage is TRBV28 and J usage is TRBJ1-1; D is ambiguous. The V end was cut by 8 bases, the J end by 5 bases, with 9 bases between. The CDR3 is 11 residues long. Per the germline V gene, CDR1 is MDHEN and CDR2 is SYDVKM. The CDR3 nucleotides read TGTGCCAGCGGCCGGAGGACTGAAGCTTTCTTT. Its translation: CASGRRTEAFF.

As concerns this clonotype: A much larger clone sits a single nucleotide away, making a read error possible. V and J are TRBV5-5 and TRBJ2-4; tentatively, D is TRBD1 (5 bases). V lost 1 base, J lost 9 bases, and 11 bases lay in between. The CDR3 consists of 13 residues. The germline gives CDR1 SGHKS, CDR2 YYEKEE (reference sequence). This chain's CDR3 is CASSLRQSIIQYF. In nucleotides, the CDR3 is TGTGCCAGCAGCTTGAGACAGTCTATCATTCAGTACTTC.

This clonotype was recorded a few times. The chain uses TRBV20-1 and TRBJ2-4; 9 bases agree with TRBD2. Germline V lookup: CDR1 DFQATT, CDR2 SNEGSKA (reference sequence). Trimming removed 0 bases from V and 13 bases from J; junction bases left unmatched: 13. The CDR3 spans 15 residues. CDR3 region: CSARDEREVGNEQYF. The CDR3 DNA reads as TGCAGTGCTAGAGACGAGCGGGAGGTGGGCAATGAGCAGTACTTC.

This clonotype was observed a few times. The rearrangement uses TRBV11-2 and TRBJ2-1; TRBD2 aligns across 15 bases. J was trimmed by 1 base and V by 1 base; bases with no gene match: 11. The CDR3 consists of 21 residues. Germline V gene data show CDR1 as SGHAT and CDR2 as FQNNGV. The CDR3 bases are TGTGCCAGCAGCTTAGGCCGGACTAGCGGGGGGGCCGTCCGGTCCTACAATGAGCAGTTCTTC. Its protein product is CASSLGRTSGGAVRSYNEQFF. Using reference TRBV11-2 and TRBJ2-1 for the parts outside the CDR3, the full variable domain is EAGVAQSPRYKIIEKRQSVAFWCNPISGHATLYWYQQILGQGPKLLIQFQNNGVVDDSQLPKDRFSAERLKGVDSTLKIQPAKLEDSAVYLCASSLGRTSGGAVRSYNEQFFGPGTRLTVL.

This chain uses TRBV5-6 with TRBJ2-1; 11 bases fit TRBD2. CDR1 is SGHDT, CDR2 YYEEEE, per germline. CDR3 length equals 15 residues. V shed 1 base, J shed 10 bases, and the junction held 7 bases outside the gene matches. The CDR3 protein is CASSLQLAGAEEQFF. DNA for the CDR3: TGTGCCAGCAGCTTGCAACTAGCGGGAGCGGAGGAGCAGTTCTTC.

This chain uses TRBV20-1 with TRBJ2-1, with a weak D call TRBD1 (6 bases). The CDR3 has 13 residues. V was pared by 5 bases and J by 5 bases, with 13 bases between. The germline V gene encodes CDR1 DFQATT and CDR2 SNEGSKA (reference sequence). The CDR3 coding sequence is TGCAGTGCTTCACGGGACACAAACAATGAGCAGTTCTTC. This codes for CSASRDTNNEQFF.

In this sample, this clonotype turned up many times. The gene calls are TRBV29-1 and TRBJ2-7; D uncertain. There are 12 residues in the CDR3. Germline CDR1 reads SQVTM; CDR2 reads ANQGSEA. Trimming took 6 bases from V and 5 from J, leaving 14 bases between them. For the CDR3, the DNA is TGCAGCGTCTACCAGGTCGGAGACGAGCAGTACTTC. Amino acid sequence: CSVYQVGDEQYF.

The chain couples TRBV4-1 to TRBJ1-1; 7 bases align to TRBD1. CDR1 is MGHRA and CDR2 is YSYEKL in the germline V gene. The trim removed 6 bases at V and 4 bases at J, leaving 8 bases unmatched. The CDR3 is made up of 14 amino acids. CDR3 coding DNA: TGCGCCAGCAGGCAGCCACAGGGGCGCACTGAAGCTTTCTTT. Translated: CASRQPQGRTEAFF.

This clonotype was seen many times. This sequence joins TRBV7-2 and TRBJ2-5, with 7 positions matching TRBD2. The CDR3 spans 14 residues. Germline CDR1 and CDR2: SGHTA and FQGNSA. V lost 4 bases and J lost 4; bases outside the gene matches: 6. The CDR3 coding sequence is TGTGCCAGCAGCTGGGCTGGGGGGGGAGAGACCCAGTACTTC. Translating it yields CASSWAGGGETQYF.

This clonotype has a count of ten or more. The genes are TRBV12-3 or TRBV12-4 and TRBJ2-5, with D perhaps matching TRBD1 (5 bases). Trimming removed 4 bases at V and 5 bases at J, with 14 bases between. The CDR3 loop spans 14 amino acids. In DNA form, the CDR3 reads TGTGCCAGCAGTTCCCATGGGGCCGGGGAGACCCAGTACTTC. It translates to CASSSHGAGETQYF.

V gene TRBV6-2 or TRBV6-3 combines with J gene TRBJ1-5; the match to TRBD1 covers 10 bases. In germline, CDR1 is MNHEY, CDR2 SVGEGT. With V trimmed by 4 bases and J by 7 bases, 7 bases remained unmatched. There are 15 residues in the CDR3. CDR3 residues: CASSSGQGDYQPQHF. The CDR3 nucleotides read TGTGCCAGCAGTTCCGGACAGGGGGATTACCAGCCCCAGCATTTT.

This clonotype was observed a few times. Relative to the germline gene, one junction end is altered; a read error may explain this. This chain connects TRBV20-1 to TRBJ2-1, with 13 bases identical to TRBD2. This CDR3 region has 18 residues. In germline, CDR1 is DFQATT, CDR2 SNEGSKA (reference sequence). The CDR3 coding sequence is TGCAGTGTTAGATCCCTAAGGACTAGCGGGAGACCTTACAATGAGCAGTTCTTC. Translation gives CSVRSLRTSGRPYNEQFF.

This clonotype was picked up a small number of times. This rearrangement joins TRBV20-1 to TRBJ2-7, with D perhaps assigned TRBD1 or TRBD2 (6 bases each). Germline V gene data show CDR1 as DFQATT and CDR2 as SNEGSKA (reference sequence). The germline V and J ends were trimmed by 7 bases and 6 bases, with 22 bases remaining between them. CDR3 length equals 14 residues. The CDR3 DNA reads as TGCAGTGTCCCACCTGGGGGGCGCGAAGGCGAGCAGTACTTC. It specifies CSVPPGGREGEQYF.

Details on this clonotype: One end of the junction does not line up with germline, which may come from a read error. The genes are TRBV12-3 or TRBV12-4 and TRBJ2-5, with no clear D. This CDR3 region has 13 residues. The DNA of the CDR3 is TGTGCCAACAGTTTATCTAGACAAGAGACCCAGTACTTC. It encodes CANSLSRQETQYF.